This T cell receptor (beta chain) originates from a study of Graves' ophthalmopathy and Graves' hyperthyroidism. This clonotype was recorded a few times. Its antigen is as yet unknown. Germline V gene lookup returns CDR1 SEHNR and CDR2 FQNEAQ (reference sequence). V lost 3 bases and J 1 base, leaving 12 bases between the germline ends. The length of the CDR3 is 16 residues. General observations from the study: A 13-signature model separated ophthalmopathy from stable hyperthyroidism, 85% to 90% sensitivity, 75% to 84% specificity.

The study amplified TCR beta CDR3 regions using RNA transcripts. Investigators did first-round RT-PCR with HTBI primers, then second-round multiplex PCR. TCRdb itself ran the multiplex PCR reads through MiXCR, one entry per CDR3 protein. Of 650,000 to 900,000 distinct CDR3 sequences in the sample, approximately 40% were seen once. What was sequenced was peripheral blood. The V call is TRBV7-9, the J call TRBJ2-2; perhaps TRBD1 as D (6 bases). The clonotype comes from an adult man with Graves' ophthalmopathy. The CDR3 region has the DNA TGTGCCAGCAGCTTCGGCAGGGGCAGGAACACCGGGGAGCTGTTTTTT. As protein: CASSFGRGRNTGELFF.